These 28 T cell receptor beta chains share one sample of origin, sequenced in a study of blood T cell repertoires in COVID-19 (dated by TCRdb to the early 2020s). The method behind the library was the immunoSEQ multiplex PCR assay. TCRdb limited this immuneACCESS table to in-frame rearrangements with V and J called. A share of clones is missing; checked studies link under half to unresolved V genes, and the rest is unexplained. The table for this sample lists 55,000 to 75,000 clones; more than 75% of them were counted only once. The leading ten clones occupy more than 6.5% of the sample. The sample was peripheral blood. All receptors derive from a human donor with active COVID-19. The donor label of this sample is uncertain.

The CDR3 protein is CASSLAQGQETQYF. The CDR3 bases are TGTGCCAGCAGCTTGGCGCAGGGGCAGGAGACCCAGTACTTC. The gene calls are TRBV5-6 and TRBJ2-5; the D gene is possibly TRBD1 (6 bases). There are 14 residues in the CDR3. V lost 0 bases and J 5 bases, leaving 11 bases between the germline ends. Germline V CDR1 and CDR2: SGHDT, YYEEEE.

The chain employs TRBV4-1 and TRBJ2-1; 7 bases match TRBD2. This CDR3 has 15 residues. CDR1 is MGHRA and CDR2 is YSYEKL in the germline V gene. With 1 base clipped from V and 9 bases from J, the junction kept 9 bases outside the gene matches. As DNA, the CDR3 is TGCGCCAGCAGCCAAGGCAGTGCGCGGGAGAGTGAGCAGTTCTTC. Protein sequence: CASSQGSARESEQFF.

The V and J genes are TRBV19 and TRBJ1-4, with TRBD1 matching 12 bases. CDR3 length: 15 amino acids. Trimming removed 3 bases from V and 5 bases from J; junction bases left unmatched: 1. Germline CDR1 reads LNHDA; CDR2 reads SQIVND (reference sequence). This chain's CDR3 is CASSMGQGANEKLFF. The DNA of the CDR3 is TGTGCCAGTAGTATGGGACAGGGGGCGAATGAAAAACTGTTTTTT.

The chain combines TRBV28 with TRBJ2-1; D gene unclear. The germline V and J ends were trimmed by 6 bases and 5 bases, with 8 bases remaining between them. Looked up from germline, CDR1 is MDHEN and CDR2 is SYDVKM. This CDR3 comprises 12 residues. CDR3 sequence reads: CASRPTDNEQFF. The CDR3, as DNA: TGTGCCAGCAGGCCCACTGACAATGAGCAGTTCTTC.

This chain uses TRBV28 with TRBJ1-1, with 10 bases matching TRBD1. Per germline, CDR1 MDHEN and CDR2 SYDVKM. This CDR3 contains 15 residues. The junction had 8 bases not matched to a gene; V was cut back by 5 bases and J by 5 bases. CDR3 DNA sequence: TGTGCCAGCAGTACCTCCGGGACAGGGGAAACTGAAGCTTTCTTT. Its translation is CASSTSGTGETEAFF. Filled out from reference TRBV28 and TRBJ1-1, the complete variable domain reads DVKVTQSSRYLVKRTGEKVFLECVQDMDHENMFWYRQDPGLGLRLIYFSYDVKMKEKGDIPEGYSVSREKKERFSLILESASTNQTSMYLCASSTSGTGETEAFFGQGTRLTVV.

The rearrangement uses TRBV6-5 and TRBJ2-1, with D possibly TRBD1 on 5 matching bases. The CDR3 is made up of 13 amino acids. V was pared by 2 bases and J by 4 bases, with 6 bases between. Germline loops: CDR1 MNHEY, CDR2 SVGAGI. The CDR3 loop reads CASSYNRYNEQFF. CDR3 DNA: TGTGCCAGCAGTTACAACAGGTACAATGAGCAGTTCTTC.

This chain links TRBV2 with TRBJ2-5; D might be TRBD1 (6 bases). This CDR3 comprises 13 residues. Germline assignment: CDR1 SNHLY and CDR2 FYNNEI. V lost 7 bases and J 3 bases, leaving 12 bases between the germline ends. The CDR3 spells CASTQDSEETQYF. The DNA for the CDR3 is TGTGCCAGCACCCAGGACAGCGAAGAGACCCAGTACTTC.

The V call is TRBV6-4, the J call TRBJ1-2, with 12 bases aligning to TRBD1. The germline V gene encodes CDR1 MRHNA and CDR2 SNTAGT. V lost 3 bases to trimming and J lost 7 bases; unmatched junction nucleotides: 12. The CDR3 has 17 amino acids. The CDR3 nucleotides are TGTGCCAGCAGTGAATGGGACAGGGGGCGCGGGGTCCTTGGCTACACCTTC. This encodes CASSEWDRGRGVLGYTF.

The gene calls are TRBV24-1 and TRBJ1-1, with 11 bases matching TRBD1. This CDR3 has 15 residues. After removal of 4 bases from V and 5 bases from J, the junction contained 5 bases not matched to a gene. Per germline, CDR1 KGHDR and CDR2 SFDVKD. CDR3 sequence reads: CATSDPGTGGTEAFF. CDR3 bases: TGTGCCACCAGTGACCCCGGGACAGGGGGGACTGAAGCTTTCTTT.

This clone was recorded only once. The CDR3 DNA reads as TGCGCCAGCAGCCAAGTCGTTAACCGGGACAGGGAGCTGTTTTTT. Translation gives CASSQVVNRDRELFF. V usage is TRBV4-1 and J usage is TRBJ2-2; weak D call: TRBD1 (6 bases). The germline V gene encodes CDR1 MGHRA and CDR2 YSYEKL. This CDR3 has 15 residues. V lost 1 base and J lost 9, with 15 bases in between.

V and J are TRBV27 and TRBJ1-6, with a weak D call TRBD1 (6 bases). This CDR3 spans 13 amino acids. V shed 7 bases and J shed 15 bases, with 19 bases lying between them. The germline CDR1 and CDR2 sequences are MNHEY and SMNVEV (reference sequence). CDR3 DNA sequence: TGTGCCAGCACCGGGGGGGGGCTGGGGGACCTCCACTTT. Amino acid sequence: CASTGGGLGDLHF.

The chain employs TRBV6-5 and TRBJ2-7; TRBD1 matches 10 bases. V lost 0 bases, J lost 4 bases, and 0 bases stayed unmatched. The CDR3 is 14 amino acids. Germline loops: CDR1 MNHEY, CDR2 SVGAGI. The CDR3 sequence is CASSYSGQGYEQYF. The CDR3, as DNA: TGTGCCAGCAGTTACTCGGGACAGGGGTACGAGCAGTACTTC.

V usage is TRBV10-3 and J usage is TRBJ2-3; D not certain. The CDR3 has 14 residues. Germline values: CDR1 ENHRY, CDR2 SYGVKD. V was pared by 7 bases and J by 1 base, with 12 bases between. The CDR3 region has the DNA TGTGCCATCACCGAGGCGAGTCGCACAGATACGCAGTATTTT. Amino acid sequence: CAITEASRTDTQYF.

This clone appeared a single time. V is TRBV18 and J is TRBJ1-1; TRBD1 agrees at 7 bases. This CDR3 spans 16 amino acids. Germline V lookup: CDR1 KGHSH, CDR2 LQKENI. V lost 1 base, J lost 2 bases, and 7 bases stayed unmatched. This CDR3 is CASSPQGASSNTEAFF. In nucleotides, the CDR3 is TGTGCCAGCTCACCACAGGGGGCGTCTTCCAACACTGAAGCTTTCTTT.

In its sample, this clone was seen a few times. The V and J genes are TRBV7-9 and TRBJ2-7; 9 nucleotides line up with TRBD2. This CDR3 region has 19 residues. Looked up from germline, CDR1 is SEHNR and CDR2 is FQNEAQ (reference sequence). The V and J ends lost 5 bases and 3 bases, in that order; junction bases with no gene match: 20. The CDR3 region has the DNA TGTGCCAGCAGCCCAGGACTAGCGTGGGATGGGGGAACCATCTACGAGCAGTACTTC. Translated, it gives CASSPGLAWDGGTIYEQYF.

The chain combines TRBV3-1 (or the pseudogene TRBV3-2) with TRBJ1-2; TRBD1 agrees at 8 bases. Germline V gene sequence: CDR1 LGHDT, CDR2 YNNKEL (reference sequence). This CDR3 region has 17 residues. Losses at the gene ends were 4 bases for V and 5 bases for J; bases not matched to a gene: 15. This CDR3 reads CASSRTGRRTGIYGYTF. The CDR3 coding sequence is TGTGCCAGCAGCCGCACCGGGAGGAGGACAGGGATTTATGGCTACACCTTC.

V gene TRBV5-1 combines with J gene TRBJ2-7; no reliable D call. This CDR3 contains 12 residues. With 4 bases removed from V and 4 bases from J, the gap between germline ends came to 9 bases. Germline CDR1 reads SGHRS; CDR2 reads YFSETQ. DNA for the CDR3: TGCGCCAGCAGCCAAAACTATTACGAGCAGTACTTC. Residues: CASSQNYYEQYF.

CDR3 sequence reads: CASSLLRGQPEGYTF. In nucleotides, the CDR3 is TGCGCCAGCAGCCTTCTAAGGGGCCAACCAGAGGGCTACACCTTC. The chain employs TRBV4-1 and TRBJ1-2; tentative D call: TRBD1 (5 bases). Germline-derived CDR1 and CDR2 are MGHRA and YSYEKL. There are 15 residues in the CDR3. V dropped 4 bases and J dropped 8 bases, with 20 bases sitting between them.

The chain links TRBV5-1 to TRBJ1-3; perhaps TRBD1 as D (5 bases). Trimming took 0 bases from V and 4 from J, leaving 8 bases between them. CDR3 length equals 14 residues. The germline CDR1 and CDR2 sequences are SGHRS and YFSETQ. Here the CDR3 reads CASSLEGSGNTIYF. The DNA of the CDR3 is TGCGCCAGCAGCTTGGAGGGGTCCGGAAACACCATATATTTT.

The genes are TRBV6-4 and TRBJ1-1, with D tentatively TRBD1 (5 bases). The CDR3 spans 13 residues. Germline CDR1 reads MRHNA; CDR2 reads SNTAGT. The ends were cut back, 8 bases at V and 1 base at J, with 11 bases in the middle. The chain's CDR3 is CASRSTENTEAFF. The CDR3 DNA reads TGTGCCAGCCGTTCGACAGAGAACACTGAAGCTTTCTTT.

This rearrangement joins TRBV5-1 to TRBJ2-2, with 13 nucleotides matching TRBD2. The CDR3 is 16 amino acids. Germline loops: CDR1 SGHRS, CDR2 YFSETQ. The trim removed 4 bases at V and 7 bases at J, leaving 7 bases unmatched. DNA of the CDR3: TGCGCCAGCAGCCTGGAGGGACTAGCGGGACTCGGGGAGCTGTTTTTT. It specifies CASSLEGLAGLGELFF.

This chain links TRBV10-3 with TRBJ1-1; a possible D gene is TRBD1 (5 bases). CDR1 and CDR2 from the germline V gene are ENHRY and SYGVKD. CDR3 length: 14 residues. V lost 7 bases and J 4 bases, leaving 16 bases between the germline ends. CDR3 nucleotides: TGTGCCATCATGTCGGGGACGGGGGGCACTGAAGCTTTCTTT. It specifies CAIMSGTGGTEAFF.

The CDR3 bases are TGTGCCAGCAGCTTACAGGGGACCTATGGCTACACCTTC. It translates to CASSLQGTYGYTF. The chain recombines TRBV5-4 with TRBJ1-2, with 7 bases that match TRBD1. This CDR3 is built from 13 residues. CDR1 and CDR2 from the germline V gene are SGHNT and YYREEE (reference sequence). V lost 2 bases to trimming and J lost 4 bases; unmatched junction nucleotides: 2. The complete variable domain, with remaining parts taken from reference TRBV5-4 and TRBJ1-2, reads ETGVTQSPTHLIKTRGQQVTLRCSSQSGHNTVSWYQQALGQGPQFIFQYYREEENGRGNFPPRFSGLQFPNYSSELNVNALELDDSALYLCASSLQGTYGYTFGSGTRLTVV.

CDR3 DNA sequence: TGTGCCACCAGTGCCCGGGGACATAACTCTGGGGCCAACGTCCTGACTTTC. Protein sequence: CATSARGHNSGANVLTF. The genes are TRBV24-1 and TRBJ2-6; D perhaps matches TRBD1 (6 bases). CDR3 length: 17 amino acids. Germline V lookup: CDR1 KGHDR, CDR2 SFDVKD. Trimming left V 5 bases short and J 0 bases short, with 13 bases between.

The chain is built from TRBV7-8 and TRBJ2-4; 7 bases are a match to TRBD1. After removal of 5 bases from V and 5 bases from J, the junction contained 9 bases not matched to a gene. Germline V CDR1 and CDR2: SGHVS, FQNEAQ. CDR3 size: 15 residues. The CDR3 sequence: CASSTYRDRQNIQYF. The CDR3 DNA reads TGTGCCAGCAGCACTTACCGGGACAGACAAAACATTCAGTACTTC.

The CDR3 loop reads CASTLGAGGNQPQHF. CDR3 in DNA: TGTGCCAGCACCTTGGGGGCAGGCGGAAATCAGCCCCAGCATTTT. This chain uses TRBV6-5 with TRBJ1-5; the D gene is possibly TRBD1 (6 bases). V was clipped by 7 bases and J by 4 bases, with 17 bases between them. There are 15 residues in the CDR3. Germline V gene lookup returns CDR1 MNHEY and CDR2 SVGAGI.

The chain uses TRBV24-1 and TRBJ2-3, with 9 bases fitting TRBD2. With 6 bases clipped from V and 2 bases from J, the junction kept 5 bases outside the gene matches. The CDR3 length is 15 residues. Germline CDR1 reads KGHDR; CDR2 reads SFDVKD. CDR3 coding DNA: TGTGCCACCAGTCATAGCGGGGGTTCCACAGATACGCAGTATTTT. This sequence encodes CATSHSGGSTDTQYF.

This clone has just one count. The chain has TRBV5-8 and TRBJ1-6, with 7 bases matching TRBD1. The germline V gene has CDR1 SGHTS and CDR2 YDEGEE. There are 16 residues in the CDR3. The ends lost 1 base at V and 8 bases at J; junction bases unmatched: 9. The CDR3 region is CASSLIQGKVYSPLHF. CDR3 DNA: TGTGCCAGCAGCTTGATACAGGGGAAAGTGTATTCACCCCTCCACTTT. The variable domain in full, with the rest retrieved from reference TRBV5-8 and TRBJ1-6, is EAGVTQSPTHLIKTRGQQATLRCSPISGHTSVYWYQQALGLGLQFLLWYDEGEERNRGNFPPRFSGRQFPNYSSELNVNALELEDSALYLCASSLIQGKVYSPLHFGNGTRLTVT.